This T cell receptor beta chain is drawn from a study of cytomegalovirus exposure and HLA in healthy donors. Study information: Prior work identified under 130 million unique TCR beta sequences in roughly 180 million T cells. General study points: The only immune exposure information that was available was CMV serostatus.

Per the germline V gene, CDR1 is SGHAT and CDR2 is FQNNGV. V shed 5 bases and J 5 bases; nucleotides not matched to a gene: 16. This CDR3 region has 19 residues. On this clone itself: The antigen is undetermined.

Vbeta (60) and Jbeta (13) primers were used in the PCR. Sequencing was performed with immunoSEQ multiplex PCR; in TCRdb, only in-frame clones are kept and a portion is missing. The table records 95,000 to 150,000 clones, 77% of them present only once. This receptor was identified in a man between 18 and 35 years old in good health and CMV-seropositive. This chain uses TRBV11-2 with TRBJ2-2; TRBD1 aligns across 11 bases. The sequenced sample was PBMCs. The CDR3 DNA sequence: TGTGCCAGCAGCCTCCACCCCCTCGGACAGGGGGCATGGACCGGGGAGCTGTTTTTT. Protein sequence: CASSLHPLGQGAWTGELFF.